Each of the 7 T cell receptor beta chains below was sequenced from the same sample in a study of cytomegalovirus exposure and HLA in healthy donors. Use of 60 Vbeta and 13 Jbeta primers characterized the PCR. Here immunoSEQ multiplex PCR was the method, and the copy in TCRdb shows in-frame clones only, minus some. The data show around 260,000 clones, about 80% seen once. Sequencing was performed on PBMCs. These TCRs come from a girl aged 2 to 10 in good health and CMV-seronegative.

Only a few counts were recorded for this clone. This chain connects TRBV6-5 to TRBJ2-6, with D possibly being TRBD1 (6 bases). This CDR3 comprises 14 residues. Trimming took off 8 bases at V and 0 bases at J, with 8 bases between the two ends. The germline gives CDR1 MNHEY, CDR2 SVGAGI. The CDR3 coding sequence is TGTGCCAGCGAAGGGGGCTCTGGGGCCAACGTCCTGACTTTC. Protein product: CASEGGSGANVLTF.

The CDR3 DNA reads as TGTGCCAGCAGCCAATCAAACAGGGTTGATTCACCCCTCCACTTT. It translates to CASSQSNRVDSPLHF. The chain is built from TRBV16 and TRBJ1-6, with D possibly matching TRBD1 (6 bases). The CDR3 totals 15 residues. Germline values: CDR1 KGHSY, CDR2 FQNENV. V lost 0 bases to trimming and J lost 8 bases, with 11 bases between them.

This clone was detected only once. This chain uses TRBV7-9 with TRBJ2-3; tentatively, D is TRBD2 (5 bases). The CDR3 covers 18 residues. Germline CDR1 and CDR2: SEHNR and FQNEAQ (reference sequence). V was trimmed by 5 bases and J by 1 base, leaving 22 bases between them. The CDR3 here is CASSPKVRGWYGTDTQYF. The CDR3 DNA reads as TGTGCCAGCAGCCCTAAAGTTCGGGGTTGGTATGGCACAGATACGCAGTATTTT.

The chain couples TRBV20-1 to TRBJ1-1; D unresolved. Looked up from germline, CDR1 is DFQATT and CDR2 is SNEGSKA (reference sequence). The length of the CDR3 is 10 residues. CDR3 sequence reads: CMQGGPEAFF. CDR3 in DNA: TGCATGCAAGGAGGCCCTGAAGCTTTCTTT.

A few counts support this clone. The chain joins TRBV30 to TRBJ2-5; D is perhaps TRBD1 (6 bases). The germline V and J ends were trimmed by 1 base and 4 bases, with 7 bases remaining between them. Germline V gene data show CDR1 as GTSNPN and CDR2 as SVGIG (reference sequence). The CDR3 totals 12 residues. CDR3 amino acids: CAWSGGGETQYF. The CDR3 DNA follows: TGTGCCTGGAGTGGAGGGGGAGAGACCCAGTACTTC.

This chain uses TRBV30 with TRBJ2-5; no definite D call. In germline, CDR1 is GTSNPN, CDR2 SVGIG (reference sequence). CDR3 length equals 12 residues. V dropped 1 base and J dropped 4 bases, with 7 bases sitting between them. CDR3: CAWSETGETQYF. Here the CDR3 DNA reads TGTGCCTGGAGTGAAACGGGAGAGACCCAGTACTTC. Variable domain in full (rest from reference TRBV30 and TRBJ2-5): SQTIHQWPATLVQPVGSPLSLECTVEGTSNPNLYWYRQAAGRGLQLLFYSVGIGQISSEVPQNLSASRPQDRQFILSSKKLLLSDSGFYLCAWSETGETQYFGPGTRLLVL.

This clone has a single count. The chain employs TRBV7-6 and TRBJ2-3; 9 nucleotides line up with TRBD1. This CDR3 spans 15 amino acids. V shed 5 bases, J shed 5 bases, and the junction held 8 bases outside the gene matches. From germline, CDR1 is SGHVS and CDR2 FNYEAQ. CDR3 sequence reads: CASSVLGTGRDTQYF. As DNA, the CDR3 is TGTGCCAGCAGCGTTTTAGGGACAGGGAGAGATACGCAGTATTTT.